A selection of T cell receptor beta chains follows, all from one sample in a study of T cells in tumors after PD-1 blockade. Sequenced by immunoSEQ multiplex PCR; TCRdb stores in-frame clones only, minus some. The table lists 20,000 to 30,000 clones, 82% of them singletons. This specimen was PBMCs, taken after anti-PD-1 treatment. These receptors originate from a human donor with basal cell carcinoma. The CDR3 runs from the conserved cysteine through the conserved F or W. D genes are given only for firm matches. A clone size is listed for some rows: how often the clone was seen (once, few, many), or a class if it is expanded.

j_call: TRBJ1-6
d_call: .
clone_size: .
v_call: TRBV11-1
cdr3_aa: CASSEVLISPLHF
cdr3_nt: TGTGCCAGCAGCGAAGTGCTCATTTCACCCCTCCACTTT

j_call: TRBJ2-1
d_call: .
clone_size: .
v_call: TRBV27
cdr3_aa: CASSLVRGPYNEQFF
cdr3_nt: TGTGCCAGCAGTTTAGTCAGAGGGCCCTACAATGAGCAGTTCTTC

j_call: TRBJ2-5
d_call: TRBD2
clone_size: .
v_call: TRBV28
cdr3_aa: CASSLIRGGARETQYF
cdr3_nt: TGTGCCAGCAGTTTAATCCGCGGGGGGGCTCGGGAGACCCAGTACTTC

j_call: TRBJ1-1
d_call: .
clone_size: .
v_call: TRBV14
cdr3_aa: CASSQRAIGSSRGRMNTEAFF
cdr3_nt: TGTGCCAGCAGCCAGAGGGCTATCGGTTCTAGCCGGGGGCGGATGAACACTGAAGCTTTCTTT

j_call: TRBJ2-5
d_call: TRBD2
clone_size: .
v_call: TRBV24-1
cdr3_aa: CATSDWEGGKETQYF
cdr3_nt: TGTGCCACCAGTGATTGGGAGGGAGGAAAAGAGACCCAGTACTTC

j_call: TRBJ2-5
d_call: .
clone_size: .
v_call: TRBV19
cdr3_aa: CASSAQALRETQYF
cdr3_nt: TGTGCCAGTAGTGCCCAAGCCCTAAGGGAGACCCAGTACTTC

j_call: TRBJ1-4
d_call: .
clone_size: once
v_call: TRBV13
cdr3_aa: CASSLRAGSTEKLFF
cdr3_nt: TGTGCCAGCAGCTTACGGGCGGGGTCTACGGAAAAACTGTTTTTT

j_call: TRBJ2-3
d_call: .
clone_size: .
v_call: TRBV10-3
cdr3_aa: CAISWGGADTQYF
cdr3_nt: TGTGCCATCAGTTGGGGGGGGGCGGATACGCAGTATTTT

j_call: TRBJ1-2
d_call: .
clone_size: .
v_call: TRBV2
cdr3_aa: CASSEYGRRPDYGYTF
cdr3_nt: TGTGCCAGCAGTGAATATGGCCGTAGACCCGACTATGGCTACACCTTC

j_call: TRBJ2-1
d_call: TRBD1
clone_size: .
v_call: TRBV5-1
cdr3_aa: CASSLGQGEHNEQFF
cdr3_nt: TGCGCCAGCAGCTTGGGACAGGGAGAACACAATGAGCAGTTCTTC

j_call: TRBJ2-7
d_call: .
clone_size: .
v_call: TRBV18
cdr3_aa: CASSPLGDGTSEQYF
cdr3_nt: TGTGCCAGCTCACCATTGGGGGACGGAACCTCCGAGCAGTACTTC

j_call: TRBJ1-5
d_call: TRBD1
clone_size: .
v_call: TRBV7-3
cdr3_aa: CASSSPRRQGFFLDPNQPQHF
cdr3_nt: TGTGCCAGCAGCTCGCCAAGGCGACAGGGTTTTTTCCTCGACCCCAATCAGCCCCAGCATTTT

j_call: TRBJ1-4
d_call: TRBD1
clone_size: .
v_call: TRBV27
cdr3_aa: CASSPLPGTGREKLFF
cdr3_nt: TGTGCCAGCAGTCCATTACCCGGGACAGGGCGGGAAAAACTGTTTTTT

j_call: TRBJ2-2
d_call: .
clone_size: .
v_call: TRBV10-3
cdr3_aa: CATRAGNTGELFF
cdr3_nt: TGTGCCACCCGGGCGGGGAACACCGGGGAGCTGTTTTTT

j_call: TRBJ2-5
d_call: TRBD2
clone_size: .
v_call: TRBV7-8
cdr3_aa: CASSWGLAGAPQETQYF
cdr3_nt: TGTGCCAGCAGCTGGGGACTAGCGGGGGCCCCCCAAGAGACCCAGTACTTC

j_call: TRBJ2-2
d_call: .
clone_size: .
v_call: TRBV10-2
cdr3_aa: CASCRDPYTGELFF
cdr3_nt: TGCGCCAGCTGCCGGGACCCCTACACCGGGGAGCTGTTTTTT

j_call: TRBJ1-5
d_call: TRBD1
clone_size: .
v_call: TRBV2
cdr3_aa: CASSDLGQLYSNQPQHF
cdr3_nt: TGTGCCAGCAGTGACTTGGGACAGCTTTATAGCAATCAGCCCCAGCATTTT

j_call: TRBJ2-3
d_call: .
clone_size: .
v_call: TRBV9
cdr3_aa: CASSLTTSTDTQYF
cdr3_nt: TGTGCCAGCAGCTTGACGACTAGCACAGATACGCAGTATTTT

j_call: TRBJ1-1
d_call: .
clone_size: few
v_call: TRBV30
cdr3_aa: CAWTGGVTEAFF
cdr3_nt: TGTGCCTGGACAGGCGGAGTGACTGAAGCTTTCTTT